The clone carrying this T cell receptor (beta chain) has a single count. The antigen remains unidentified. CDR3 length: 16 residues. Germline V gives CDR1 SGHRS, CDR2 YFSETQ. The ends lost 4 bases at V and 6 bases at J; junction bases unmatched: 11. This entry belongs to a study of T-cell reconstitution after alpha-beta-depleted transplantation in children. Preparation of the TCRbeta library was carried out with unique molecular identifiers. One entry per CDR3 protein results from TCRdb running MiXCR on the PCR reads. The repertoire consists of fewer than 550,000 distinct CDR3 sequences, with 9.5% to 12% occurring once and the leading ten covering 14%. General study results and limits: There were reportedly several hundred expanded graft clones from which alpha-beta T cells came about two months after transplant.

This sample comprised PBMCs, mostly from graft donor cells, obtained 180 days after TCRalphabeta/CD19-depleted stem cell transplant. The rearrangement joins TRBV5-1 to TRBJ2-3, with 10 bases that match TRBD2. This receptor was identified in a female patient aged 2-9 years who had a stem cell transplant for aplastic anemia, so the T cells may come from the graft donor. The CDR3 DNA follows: TGCGCCAGCAGCGGTGGACTAGCGGCCTCAGGGGATACGCAGTATTTT. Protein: CASSGGLAASGDTQYF. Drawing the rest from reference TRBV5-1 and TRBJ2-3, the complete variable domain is KAGVTQTPRYLIKTRGQQVTLSCSPISGHRSVSWYQQTPGQGLQFLFEYFSETQRNKGNFPGRFSGRQFSNSRSEMNVSTLELGDSALYLCASSGGLAASGDTQYFGPGTRLTVL.